These 16 T cell receptor beta chains originate from one sample sequenced in a study of blood T cell repertoires in COVID-19. Clones were sequenced by immunoSEQ multiplex PCR, and TCRdb holds only the in-frame ones, with some missing. The sample records roughly 120,000 clones, over 75% being singletons. The material sequenced was peripheral blood. Receptors were obtained from a man older than 75 with acute or convalescent COVID-19.

The chain combines TRBV5-1 with TRBJ2-5; 7 bases agree with TRBD1. Germline V CDR1 and CDR2: SGHRS, YFSETQ. V lost 0 bases to trimming and J lost 13 bases; unmatched junction nucleotides: 9. The CDR3 contains 13 residues. The CDR3 DNA follows: TGCGCCAGCAGCTTGGTGGGGACAGAACTTGTGTACTTC. Its protein product is CASSLVGTELVYF.

The DNA for the CDR3 is TGTGCCACCAGCACCGGGGGGGTGGCCTACGAGCAGTACTTC. Translating gives CATSTGGVAYEQYF. The V gene is TRBV15, the J gene TRBJ2-7; TRBD2 aligns across 8 bases. The CDR3 loop spans 14 amino acids. Germline loops: CDR1 LNHNV, CDR2 YYDKDF (reference sequence). The junction had 4 bases not matched to a gene; V was cut back by 4 bases and J by 2 bases.

This rearrangement joins TRBV27 to TRBJ1-5; 7 nucleotides match TRBD1. Germline V gene data show CDR1 as MNHEY and CDR2 as SMNVEV (reference sequence). J gave up 6 bases and V 6 bases, and 8 bases lay outside the gene matches. The CDR3 loop spans 14 amino acids. The CDR3, as DNA: TGTGCCAGCAGGCCCGGGACAGAACCTCAGCCCCAGCATTTT. The encoded protein is CASRPGTEPQPQHF.

The rearrangement joins TRBV28 to TRBJ1-1; 7 positions agree with TRBD1. Unmatched junction bases numbered 1, after V lost 0 bases and J lost 3 bases. CDR1 MDHEN and CDR2 SYDVKM come from the germline V gene. This CDR3 is built from 14 residues. The CDR3 nucleotides are TGTGCCAGCAGTTTATGGACAGGGTACACTGAAGCTTTCTTT. It is translated as CASSLWTGYTEAFF.

The chain recombines TRBV6-2 or TRBV6-3 with TRBJ2-1, with a weak D call TRBD2 (6 bases). Trimming removed 2 bases from V and 0 bases from J, with 8 bases in between. CDR1 and CDR2 (germline): MNHEY, SVGEGT. The CDR3 contains 15 residues. CDR3 sequence: CASSYAGLSYNEQFF. The CDR3 region has the DNA TGTGCCAGCAGTTACGCGGGACTCTCCTACAATGAGCAGTTCTTC.

The rearrangement uses TRBV28 and TRBJ1-4; no definite D call. Germline V gives CDR1 MDHEN, CDR2 SYDVKM. Trimming stripped 5 bases from V and 5 bases from J, with 15 bases between. The CDR3 sequence is 15 residues long. The CDR3: CASSPVSSANEKLFF. In DNA form, the CDR3 reads TGTGCCAGCAGTCCCGTTTCGAGCGCGAATGAAAAACTGTTTTTT.

The V and J genes are TRBV10-3 and TRBJ1-1; D ambiguous. Germline CDR1 reads ENHRY; CDR2 reads SYGVKD. There are 15 residues in the CDR3. V was clipped by 5 bases and J by 5 bases, with 18 bases between them. CDR3 nucleotide sequence: TGTGCCATCAGTCGAGTGTCAGGTGCCGGAACTGAAGCTTTCTTT. Translation gives CAISRVSGAGTEAFF.

The V and J genes are TRBV11-2 and TRBJ2-7, with TRBD1 matching 8 bases. The CDR3 totals 17 residues. Germline V gene sequence: CDR1 SGHAT, CDR2 FQNNGV. J was trimmed by 3 bases and V by 0 bases; bases with no gene match: 10. The CDR3 here is CASSLDTGQVPDYEQYF. The CDR3 coding sequence is TGTGCCAGCAGCTTAGATACGGGACAGGTTCCGGACTACGAGCAGTACTTC.

The CDR3 coding sequence is TGTGCCAGCAGCCGAATCCCGCAGGGGAATTCACCCCTCCACTTT. Protein product: CASSRIPQGNSPLHF. The chain recombines TRBV7-9 with TRBJ1-6, with TRBD1 as a possible D gene (6 bases). Deletions cut 5 bases from V and 7 bases from J, with 15 bases between. This CDR3 is built from 15 residues. Germline CDR1 reads SEHNR; CDR2 reads FQNEAQ (reference sequence).

This chain joins TRBV6-2 or TRBV6-3 and TRBJ2-7, with 9 bases matching TRBD2. The J segment lost 3 bases and the V segment lost 2 bases, leaving 2 bases of the junction unmatched. Looked up from germline, CDR1 is MNHEY and CDR2 is SVGEGT. This CDR3 spans 14 amino acids. Here the CDR3 DNA reads TGTGCCAGCAGTTACCCTAGCGGGATCTACGAGCAGTACTTC. This gives the protein CASSYPSGIYEQYF.

The chain carries TRBV6-6 and TRBJ2-7, with D possibly being TRBD2 (6 bases). V dropped 6 bases and J dropped 3 bases, with 18 bases sitting between them. CDR3 size: 15 residues. In germline, CDR1 is MNHNY, CDR2 SVGAGI (reference sequence). CDR3 sequence: CASRGYGGMGYEQYF. The DNA of the CDR3 is TGTGCCAGCAGGGGGTATGGGGGGATGGGCTACGAGCAGTACTTC.

The chain is built from TRBV7-6 and TRBJ2-1, with D perhaps TRBD1 (7 bases). Germline CDR1 SGHVS, CDR2 FNYEAQ. CDR3 length equals 17 residues. The germline V and J ends were trimmed by 0 bases and 3 bases, with 15 bases remaining between them. The CDR3 is CASSLAGGQGDYNEQFF. The CDR3 region has the DNA TGTGCCAGCAGCTTAGCGGGAGGTCAGGGGGACTACAATGAGCAGTTCTTC. Full variable domain (missing parts from reference TRBV7-6 and TRBJ2-1): GAGVSQSPRYKVTKRGQDVALRCDPISGHVSLYWYRQALGQGPEFLTYFNYEAQQDKSGLPNDRFSAERPEGSISTLTIQRTEQRDSAMYRCASSLAGGQGDYNEQFFGPGTRLTVL.

This sequence joins TRBV13 and TRBJ1-2; D perhaps matches TRBD1 (5 bases). This CDR3 has 13 amino acids. The V and J ends lost 5 bases and 4 bases respectively, with 11 bases between them. Germline V gene data show CDR1 as PRHDT and CDR2 as FYEKMQ (reference sequence). CDR3 residues: CASSLAGIYGYTF. Here the CDR3 DNA reads TGTGCCAGCAGCCTCGCAGGGATCTATGGCTACACCTTC.

The chain employs TRBV16 and TRBJ1-2; maybe TRBD1 (5 bases). Germline CDR1 reads KGHSY; CDR2 reads FQNENV. CDR3 length: 13 residues. V was shortened by 0 bases and J by 14 bases, with 16 bases between the two germline ends. The CDR3 sequence: CASSQSSVREGTF. DNA of the CDR3: TGTGCCAGCAGCCAATCCTCGGTCAGGGAGGGGACCTTC.

As DNA, the CDR3 is TGTGCCAGCCTCAAGGGACAGGGGAACACCGGGGAGCTGTTTTTT. Translated, it gives CASLKGQGNTGELFF. The chain employs TRBV28 and TRBJ2-2, with 9 bases lining up with TRBD1. The V gene's germline CDR1 is MDHEN and CDR2 SYDVKM. The V gene end was trimmed by 8 bases and the J gene end by 1 base; junction bases not matched to a gene: 5. This CDR3 is 15 amino acids long.

The CDR3 DNA reads TGTGCCAGCAGTAGGGACAAGAGCACAGATACGCAGTATTTT. Its protein product is CASSRDKSTDTQYF. The genes are TRBV2 and TRBJ2-3, with D possibly matching TRBD1 (6 bases). The germline V gene has CDR1 SNHLY and CDR2 FYNNEI. The V end was cut by 5 bases, the J end by 0 bases, with 9 bases between. The CDR3 has 14 residues.